Listed here is a single T cell receptor (beta chain). This clonotype was seen at least ten times. Its antigen remains unidentified. No per-base quality is available; no much larger clone lies one base away. Looking up the germline V gene yields CDR1 SGDLS and CDR2 YYNGEE. The CDR3 spans 13 residues, from the cysteine through the phenylalanine. The read is trimmed to its CDR3 DNA, 39 bases read in frame from base 1. The junction shows trimming of 0 bases on V and 5 bases on J, plus 8 bases between the germline ends. TCRdb names Illumina HiSeq 2500 as the instrument used. Quantitative 5'-RACE with molecular barcodes was used to prepare TCR beta libraries. Concerning the study's data processing: A new computational method, built on a probabilistic model of VDJ rearrangement, was used to identify disease-linked TCR variants. TCRdb reworked the public reads: Q25 trimming with fastp, MiXCR clone assembly, productive beta chains retained. Identical CDR3 protein sequences are pooled into one entry, listed with their most common genes and DNA. The V and J calls follow TCRdb's processing rather than the paper's. Recorded for this sample are around 27,000 distinct CDR3 sequences; roughly 2.4% of them occurred a single time. The ten top clones hold about 7.8% of the sample.

The sample belongs to a study of CD8 T cells in ankylosing spondylitis (TCRdb year 2017). A note on the overall study: The study profiled T cell receptor beta repertoires in healthy donors and ankylosing spondylitis patients to find disease-linked TCR variants. The full study cohort was made up of about 24 ankylosing spondylitis patients and 108 healthy donors. Peripheral blood was sampled, and synovial fluid was also collected from ankylosing spondylitis patients. General conclusions and limits of the study: A CD8+ phenotype was shown by the disease-linked clones, which were found at relatively low frequencies in peripheral blood. A TCR beta motif made up of about eight highly homologous amino acid variants appeared to be characteristic of blood from ankylosing spondylitis patients. The disease-linked clones were reported to be significantly enriched in matched synovial fluid samples from ankylosing spondylitis patients. Some motif variants had previously been reported in the synovial fluid and blood of reactive arthritis patients, which suggests shared mechanisms of disease initiation.

This clonotype originated in a female donor with ankylosing spondylitis or in good health (not recorded which). The chain links TRBV9 with TRBJ2-5; the D gene identity is not certain. Sequencing was performed on blood, either unsorted or a sorted T cell fraction (not recorded which). The CDR3 is CASSVDWWETQYF. The sequenced DNA: TGTGCCAGCAGCGTAGATTGGTGGGAGACCCAGTACTTC. The full variable domain, with segments outside the CDR3 supplied by the reference TRBV9 and TRBJ2-5 proteins, appears as DSGVTQTPKHLITATGQRVTLRCSPRSGDLSVYWYQQSLDQGLQFLIQYYNGEERAKGNILERFSAQQFPDLHSELNLSSLELGDSALYFCASSVDWWETQYFGPGTRLLVL.